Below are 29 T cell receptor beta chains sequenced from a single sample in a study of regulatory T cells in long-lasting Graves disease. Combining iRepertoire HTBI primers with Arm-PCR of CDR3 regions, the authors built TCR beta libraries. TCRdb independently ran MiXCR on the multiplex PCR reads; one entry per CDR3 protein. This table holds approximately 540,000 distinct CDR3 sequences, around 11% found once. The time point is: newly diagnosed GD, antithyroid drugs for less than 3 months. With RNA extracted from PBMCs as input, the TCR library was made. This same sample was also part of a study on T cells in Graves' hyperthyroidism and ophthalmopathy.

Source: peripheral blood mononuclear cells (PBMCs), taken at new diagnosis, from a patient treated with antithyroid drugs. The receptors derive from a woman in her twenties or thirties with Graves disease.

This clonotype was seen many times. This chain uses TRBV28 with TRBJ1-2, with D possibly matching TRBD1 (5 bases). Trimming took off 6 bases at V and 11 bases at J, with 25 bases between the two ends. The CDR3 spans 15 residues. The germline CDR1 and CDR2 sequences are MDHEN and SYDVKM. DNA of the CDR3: TGTGCCAGCAGCCCTCCCGGGGCTCCACCCCAACTTTACACCTTC. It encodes CASSPPGAPPQLYTF.

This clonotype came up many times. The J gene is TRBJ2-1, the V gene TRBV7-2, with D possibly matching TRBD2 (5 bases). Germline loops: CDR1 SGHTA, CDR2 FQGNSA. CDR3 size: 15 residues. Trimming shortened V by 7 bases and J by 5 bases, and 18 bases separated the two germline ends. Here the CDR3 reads CASTQIGLANNEQFF. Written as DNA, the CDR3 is TGTGCCAGCACACAAATCGGGCTAGCCAACAATGAGCAGTTCTTC.

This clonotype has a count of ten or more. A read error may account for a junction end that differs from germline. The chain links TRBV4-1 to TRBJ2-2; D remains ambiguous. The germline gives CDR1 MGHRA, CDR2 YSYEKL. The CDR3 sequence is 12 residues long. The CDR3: CASSLRLGELFF. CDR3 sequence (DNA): TGTGCCAGCAGCTTACGGCTCGGGGAGCTGTTTTTT.

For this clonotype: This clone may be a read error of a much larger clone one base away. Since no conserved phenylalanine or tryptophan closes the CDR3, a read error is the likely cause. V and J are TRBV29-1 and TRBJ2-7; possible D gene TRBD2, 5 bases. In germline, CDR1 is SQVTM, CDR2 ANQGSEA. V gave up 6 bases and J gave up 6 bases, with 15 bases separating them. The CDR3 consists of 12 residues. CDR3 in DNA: TGCAGCGTGCAGACGGGGAAACGCGAGCAGTACTCC. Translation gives CSVQTGKREQYS.

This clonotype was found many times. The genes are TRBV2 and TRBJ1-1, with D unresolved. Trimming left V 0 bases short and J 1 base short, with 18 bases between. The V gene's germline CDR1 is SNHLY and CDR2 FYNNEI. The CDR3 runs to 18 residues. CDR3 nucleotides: TGTGCCAGCAGTGAAGCGCAAGGGATCCAGATAAAGAACACTGAAGCTTTCTTT. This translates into CASSEAQGIQIKNTEAFF.

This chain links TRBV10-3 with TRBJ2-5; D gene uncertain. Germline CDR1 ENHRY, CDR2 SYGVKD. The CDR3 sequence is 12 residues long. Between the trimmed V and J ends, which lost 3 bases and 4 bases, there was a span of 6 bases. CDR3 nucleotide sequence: TGTGCCATCAGTGATCGAGGAGAGACCCAGTACTTC. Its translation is CAISDRGETQYF.

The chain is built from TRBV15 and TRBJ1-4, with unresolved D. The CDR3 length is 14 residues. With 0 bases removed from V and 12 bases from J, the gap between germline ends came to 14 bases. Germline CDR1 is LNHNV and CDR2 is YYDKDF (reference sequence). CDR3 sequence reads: CATSRDPTLVELFF. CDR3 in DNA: TGTGCCACCAGCAGAGACCCTACCTTAGTTGAACTGTTTTTT. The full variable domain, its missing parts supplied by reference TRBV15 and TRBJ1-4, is DAMVIQNPRYQVTQFGKPVTLSCSQTLNHNVMYWYQQKSSQAPKLLFHYYDKDFNNEADTPDNFQSRRPNTSFCFLDIRSPGLGDTAMYLCATSRDPTLVELFFGSGTQLSVL.

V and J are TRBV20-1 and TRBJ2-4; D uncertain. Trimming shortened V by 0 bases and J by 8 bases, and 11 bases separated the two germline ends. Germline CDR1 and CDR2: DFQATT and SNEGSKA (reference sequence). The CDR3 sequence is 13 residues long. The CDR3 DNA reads TGCAGTGCTAGAGATTTAGTAAGGGACATTCAGTACTTC. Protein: CSARDLVRDIQYF.

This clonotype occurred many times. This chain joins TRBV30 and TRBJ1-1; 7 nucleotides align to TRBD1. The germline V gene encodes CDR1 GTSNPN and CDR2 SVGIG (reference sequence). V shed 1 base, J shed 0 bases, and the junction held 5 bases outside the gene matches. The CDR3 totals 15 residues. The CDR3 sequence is CAWSDLTGLNTEAFF. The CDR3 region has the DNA TGTGCCTGGAGTGACCTGACAGGGCTGAACACTGAAGCTTTCTTT.

The CDR3 DNA is TGTGCCAGCAGTTACTATTTCAACCCCCGAGGGCCTAGCAATGAAAAACTGTTTTTT. It specifies CASSYYFNPRGPSNEKLFF. V gene TRBV6-2 or TRBV6-3 combines with J gene TRBJ1-4; no clear D. CDR1 and CDR2 from the germline V gene are MNHEY and SVGEGT. Deletions cut 1 base from V and 5 bases from J, with 23 bases between. The CDR3 is made up of 19 amino acids.

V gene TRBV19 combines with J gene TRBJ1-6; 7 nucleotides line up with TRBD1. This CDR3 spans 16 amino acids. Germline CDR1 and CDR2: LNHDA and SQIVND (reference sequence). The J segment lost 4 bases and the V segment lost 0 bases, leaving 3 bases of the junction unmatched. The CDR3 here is CASSIDRTGYNSPLHF. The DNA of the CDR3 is TGTGCCAGTAGTATAGATCGGACAGGTTATAATTCACCCCTCCACTTT.

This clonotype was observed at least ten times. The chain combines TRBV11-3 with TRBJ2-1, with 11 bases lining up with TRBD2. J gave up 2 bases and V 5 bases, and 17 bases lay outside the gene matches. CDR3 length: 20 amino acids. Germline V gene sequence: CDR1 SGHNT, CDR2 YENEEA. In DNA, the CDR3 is TGTGCCAGCAGCCCATGGGGACTAGCGGAAACCTCTGGTACCTACAATGAGCAGTTCTTC. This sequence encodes CASSPWGLAETSGTYNEQFF. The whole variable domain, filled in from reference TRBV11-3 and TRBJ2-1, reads EAGVVQSPRYKIIEKKQPVAFWCNPISGHNTLYWYLQNLGQGPELLIRYENEEAVDDSQLPKDRFSAERLKGVDSTLKIQPAELGDSAVYLCASSPWGLAETSGTYNEQFFGPGTRLTVL.

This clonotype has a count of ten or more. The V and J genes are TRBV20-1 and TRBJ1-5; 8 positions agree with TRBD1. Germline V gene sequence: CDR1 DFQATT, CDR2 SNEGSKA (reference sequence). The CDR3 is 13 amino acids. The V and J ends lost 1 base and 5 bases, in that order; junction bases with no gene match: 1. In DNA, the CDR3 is TGCAGTGCTAGAGCAGGGGGCGATCAGCCCCAGCATTTT. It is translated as CSARAGGDQPQHF.

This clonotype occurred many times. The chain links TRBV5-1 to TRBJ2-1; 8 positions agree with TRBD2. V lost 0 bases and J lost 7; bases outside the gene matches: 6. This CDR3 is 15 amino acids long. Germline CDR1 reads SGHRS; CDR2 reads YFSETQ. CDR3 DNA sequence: TGCGCCAGCAGCTTGGAACTAGCGGTCTGGAATGAGCAGTTCTTC. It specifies CASSLELAVWNEQFF.

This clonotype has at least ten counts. CDR3 loop: CASSITALETQYF. The CDR3 region has the DNA TGTGCCAGCAGTATTACAGCTCTGGAGACCCAGTACTTC. The chain has TRBV6-2 or TRBV6-3 and TRBJ2-5, with D hard to call. Germline V gene data show CDR1 as MNHEY and CDR2 as SVGEGT. This CDR3 region has 13 residues. V lost 5 bases to trimming and J lost 5 bases, with 12 bases between them.

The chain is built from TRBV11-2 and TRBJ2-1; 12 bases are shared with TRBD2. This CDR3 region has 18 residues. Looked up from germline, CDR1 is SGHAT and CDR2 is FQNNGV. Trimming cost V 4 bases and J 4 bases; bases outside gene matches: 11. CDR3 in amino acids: CASSYRGGLAGNYNEQFF. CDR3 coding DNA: TGTGCCAGCAGCTATAGAGGGGGACTAGCGGGTAATTACAATGAGCAGTTCTTC.

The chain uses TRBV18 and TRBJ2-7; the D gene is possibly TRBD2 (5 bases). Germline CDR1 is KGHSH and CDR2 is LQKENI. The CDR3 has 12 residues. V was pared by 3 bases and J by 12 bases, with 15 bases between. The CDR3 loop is CASSPEARARYF. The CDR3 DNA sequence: TGTGCCAGCTCACCGGAGGCACGCGCGCGGTACTTC.

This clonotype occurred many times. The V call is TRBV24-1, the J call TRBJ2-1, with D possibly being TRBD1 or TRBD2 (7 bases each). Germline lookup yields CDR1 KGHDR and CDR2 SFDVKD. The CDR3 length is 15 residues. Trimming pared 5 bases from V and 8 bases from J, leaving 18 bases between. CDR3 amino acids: CATSVAQGGGYEQFF. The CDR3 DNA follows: TGTGCCACCAGTGTGGCGCAGGGGGGGGGATATGAGCAGTTCTTC.

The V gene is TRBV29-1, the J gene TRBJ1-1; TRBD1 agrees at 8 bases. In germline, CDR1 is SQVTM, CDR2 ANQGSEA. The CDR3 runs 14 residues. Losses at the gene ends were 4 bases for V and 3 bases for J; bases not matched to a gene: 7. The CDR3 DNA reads TGCAGCGTTGTTGGCAGGGGGCCCGACACTGAAGCTTTCTTT. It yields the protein CSVVGRGPDTEAFF.

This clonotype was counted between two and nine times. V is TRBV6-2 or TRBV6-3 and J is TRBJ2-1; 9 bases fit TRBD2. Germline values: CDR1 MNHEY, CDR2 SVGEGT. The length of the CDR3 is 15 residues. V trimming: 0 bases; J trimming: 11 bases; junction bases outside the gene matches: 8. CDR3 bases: TGTGCCAGCAGTTACTCAACCCTAGGACTAGCGAAGCAGTTCTTC. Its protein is CASSYSTLGLAKQFF.

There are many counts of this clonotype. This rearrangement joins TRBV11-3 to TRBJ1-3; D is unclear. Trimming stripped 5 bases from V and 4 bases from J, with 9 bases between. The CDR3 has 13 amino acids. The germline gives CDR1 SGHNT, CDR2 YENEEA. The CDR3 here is CASSTGRGNTIYF. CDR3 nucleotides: TGTGCCAGCAGCACCGGGAGAGGAAACACCATATATTTT. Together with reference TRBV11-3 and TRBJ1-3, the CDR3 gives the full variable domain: EAGVVQSPRYKIIEKKQPVAFWCNPISGHNTLYWYLQNLGQGPELLIRYENEEAVDDSQLPKDRFSAERLKGVDSTLKIQPAELGDSAVYLCASSTGRGNTIYFGEGSWLTVV.

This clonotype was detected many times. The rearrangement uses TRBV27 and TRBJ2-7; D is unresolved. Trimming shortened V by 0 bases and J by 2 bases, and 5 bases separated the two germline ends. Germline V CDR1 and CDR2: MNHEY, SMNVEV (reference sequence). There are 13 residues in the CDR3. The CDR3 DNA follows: TGTGCCAGCAGTTTATCCAGCCCCTACGAGCAGTACTTC. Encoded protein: CASSLSSPYEQYF.

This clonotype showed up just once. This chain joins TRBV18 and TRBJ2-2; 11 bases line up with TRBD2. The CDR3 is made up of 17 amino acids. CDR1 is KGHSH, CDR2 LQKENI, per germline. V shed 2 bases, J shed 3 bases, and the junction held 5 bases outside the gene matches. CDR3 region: CASSPRLAGGDTGELFF. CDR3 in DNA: TGTGCCAGCTCACCAAGGCTAGCGGGAGGTGACACCGGGGAGCTGTTTTTT.

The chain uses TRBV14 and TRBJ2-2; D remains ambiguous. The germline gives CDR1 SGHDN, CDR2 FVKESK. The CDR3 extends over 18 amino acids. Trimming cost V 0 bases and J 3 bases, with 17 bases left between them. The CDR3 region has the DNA TGTGCCAGCAGCCAAGAGGAAAACAGCAAATACTACACCGGGGAGCTGTTTTTT. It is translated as CASSQEENSKYYTGELFF.

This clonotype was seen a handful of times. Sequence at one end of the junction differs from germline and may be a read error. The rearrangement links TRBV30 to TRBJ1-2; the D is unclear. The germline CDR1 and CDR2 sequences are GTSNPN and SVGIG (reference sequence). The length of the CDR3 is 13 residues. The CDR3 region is CAWSSQVHQPPLF. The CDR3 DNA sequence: TGTGCCTGGAGTTCCCAGGTCCATCAACCCCCCCTCTTC.

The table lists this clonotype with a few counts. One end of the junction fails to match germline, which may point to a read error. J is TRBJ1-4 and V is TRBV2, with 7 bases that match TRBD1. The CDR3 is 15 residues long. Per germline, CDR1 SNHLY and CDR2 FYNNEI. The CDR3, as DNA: TGTGCCGGCAGTGCACAGGGGCTTGACTATGAAAAACTGTTTTTT. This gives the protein CAGSAQGLDYEKLFF. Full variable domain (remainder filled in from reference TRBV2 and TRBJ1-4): EPEVTQTPSHQVTQMGQEVILRCVPISNHLYFYWYRQILGQKVEFLVSFYNNEISEKSEIFDDQFSVERPDGSNFTLKIRSTKLEDSAMYFCAGSAQGLDYEKLFFGSGTQLSVL.

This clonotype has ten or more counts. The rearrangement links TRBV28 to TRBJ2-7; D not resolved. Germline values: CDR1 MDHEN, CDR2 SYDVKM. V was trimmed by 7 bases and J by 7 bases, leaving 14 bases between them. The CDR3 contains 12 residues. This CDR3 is CASTSPAREQYF. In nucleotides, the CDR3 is TGTGCCAGCACCTCACCCGCTAGGGAGCAGTACTTC.

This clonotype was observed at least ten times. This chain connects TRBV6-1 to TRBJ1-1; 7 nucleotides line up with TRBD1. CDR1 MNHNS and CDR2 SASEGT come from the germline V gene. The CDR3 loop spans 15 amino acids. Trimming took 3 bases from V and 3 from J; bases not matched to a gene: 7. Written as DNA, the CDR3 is TGTGCCAGCAGTGAGGAGACAGGGCGGGACACTGAAGCTTTCTTT. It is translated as CASSEETGRDTEAFF.

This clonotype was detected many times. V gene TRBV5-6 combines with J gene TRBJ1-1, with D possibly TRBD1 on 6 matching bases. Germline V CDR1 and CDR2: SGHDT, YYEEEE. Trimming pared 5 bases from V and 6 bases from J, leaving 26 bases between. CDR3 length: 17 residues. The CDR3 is CASSSGQGPKGDAEAFF. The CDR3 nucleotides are TGTGCCAGCAGTTCGGGACAAGGCCCCAAAGGGGACGCTGAAGCTTTCTTT.